The source of this TCR beta chain is a study of OX40 agonist ivuxolimab in advanced cancers. Study-level information: Three individuals attained partial responses, comprising one hepatocellular carcinoma case and two cutaneous melanoma cases.

Sequencing used immunoSEQ multiplex PCR; TCRdb keeps in-frame clones, though not all of them. The data hold more than 20,000 clones, with roughly 77% observed a single time. V lost 3 bases and J lost 4, with 6 bases in between. Germline lookup yields CDR1 SGHTA and CDR2 FQGNSA. The CDR3 runs to 12 residues. Blood got drawn at baseline, again on cycle 4 day 1, and then on cycle 7 day 1. The genes are TRBV7-2 and TRBJ1-2; no firm D call. The material was CD4+ or CD8+ T cells sorted from blood, obtained in a trial of the OX40 agonist ivuxolimab. The sequence was collected from an adult with an advanced solid tumor such as melanoma, head and neck, liver or kidney cancer. CDR3 amino acids: CASSFPIYGYTF. The CDR3 DNA is TGTGCCAGCAGCTTTCCCATCTATGGCTACACCTTC. Drawing the rest from reference TRBV7-2 and TRBJ1-2, the complete variable domain is GAGVSQSPSNKVTEKGKDVELRCDPISGHTALYWYRQSLGQGLEFLIYFQGNSAPDKSGLPSDRFSAERTGGSVSTLTIQRTQQEDSAVYLCASSFPIYGYTFGSGTRLTVV.